A selection of T cell receptor beta chains follows, all from one sample in a study of cytomegalovirus exposure and HLA in healthy donors. Method: immunoSEQ multiplex PCR; TCRdb's copy keeps in-frame clones and lacks some. The sample holds about 100,000 clones, around 80% seen once. The sequencing input was PBMCs. The receptors originated from a woman under 30 in good health and CMV-seronegative. CDR3s include the opening cysteine and the closing phenylalanine or tryptophan. The D gene is left open where the match is weak. Clone size is not always given. Where it is, it says once, few, many or a class for expanded clones.

D: TRBD1
size: NA
J: TRBJ1-4
length: 14
V: TRBV6-5
CDR3: CASSYRGGDEKLFF
DNA: TGTGCCAGCAGTTACCGAGGGGGCGATGAAAAACTGTTTTTT

D: NA
size: NA
J: TRBJ2-1
length: 15
V: TRBV4-2
CDR3: CASSQEETSGGEQFF
DNA: TGTGCCAGCAGCCAAGAAGAGACTTCCGGTGGAGAGCAGTTCTTC

D: TRBD1
size: NA
J: TRBJ2-1
length: 15
V: TRBV4-3
CDR3: CASSLGQGALNEQFF
DNA: TGCGCCAGCAGCCTCGGACAGGGGGCATTGAATGAGCAGTTCTTC

D: TRBD1
size: NA
J: TRBJ2-7
length: 14
V: TRBV9
CDR3: CASSAETGPLEQYF
DNA: TGTGCCAGCAGCGCCGAGACAGGGCCCCTCGAGCAGTACTTC

D: NA
size: NA
J: TRBJ1-1
length: 14
V: TRBV27
CDR3: CASSFDILNTEAFF
DNA: TGTGCCAGCAGTTTTGACATATTGAACACTGAAGCTTTCTTT

D: NA
size: NA
J: TRBJ2-3
length: 13
V: TRBV27
CDR3: CASSWASTDTQYF
DNA: TGTGCCAGCAGTTGGGCTAGCACAGATACGCAGTATTTT

D: NA
size: NA
J: TRBJ2-7
length: 13
V: TRBV6-1
CDR3: CASRQTASYEQYF
DNA: TGTGCCAGCAGGCAGACAGCCTCCTACGAGCAGTACTTC

D: NA
size: NA
J: TRBJ2-7
length: 14
V: TRBV5-4
CDR3: CASSLYSGSYEQYF
DNA: TGTGCCAGCAGCTTGTATTCAGGGTCTTACGAGCAGTACTTC

D: TRBD2
size: NA
J: TRBJ2-7
length: 15
V: TRBV7-6
CDR3: CASSTRLAGQAEQYF
DNA: TGTGCCAGCAGCACCCGACTAGCGGGGCAGGCCGAGCAGTACTTC

D: TRBD1
size: NA
J: TRBJ1-2
length: 11
V: TRBV6-5
CDR3: CASSNRGGYTF
DNA: TGTGCCAGCAGCAACAGGGGTGGCTACACCTTC

D: NA
size: NA
J: TRBJ1-2
length: 16
V: TRBV28
CDR3: CASSHFTTEIRDGYTF
DNA: TGTGCCAGCAGTCACTTTACAACAGAAATCAGGGATGGCTACACCTTC

D: NA
size: NA
J: TRBJ2-7
length: 15
V: TRBV7-9
CDR3: CASSLNDRGSYEQYF
DNA: TGTGCCAGCAGCTTAAATGACCGGGGCTCCTACGAGCAGTACTTC

D: NA
size: NA
J: TRBJ2-3
length: 17
V: TRBV13
CDR3: CASSQSTSRRGTDTQYF
DNA: TGTGCCAGCAGCCAAAGCACTAGCCGCCGGGGGACAGATACGCAGTATTTT

D: TRBD1
size: NA
J: TRBJ2-1
length: 17
V: TRBV4-3
CDR3: CASSQVHGTGAYNEQFF
DNA: TGCGCCAGCAGCCAAGTGCATGGGACAGGGGCTTACAATGAGCAGTTCTTC

D: NA
size: NA
J: TRBJ2-1
length: 16
V: TRBV10-1
CDR3: CASSVPAGTIYNEQFF
DNA: TGCGCCAGCAGCGTCCCGGCCGGGACAATCTACAATGAGCAGTTCTTC

D: NA
size: NA
J: TRBJ1-1
length: 16
V: TRBV7-8
CDR3: CASSLAVGSGGAEAFF
DNA: TGTGCCAGCAGCTTAGCGGTGGGATCGGGGGGCGCTGAAGCTTTCTTT

D: NA
size: NA
J: TRBJ2-7
length: 18
V: TRBV5-1
CDR3: CASSLTLGRINPSYEQYF
DNA: TGCGCCAGCAGCTTGACTCTCGGTAGAATAAACCCCTCCTACGAGCAGTACTTC

D: NA
size: NA
J: TRBJ2-1
length: 14
V: TRBV11-1
CDR3: CASSLSSGVNEQFF
DNA: TGTGCCAGCAGCTTATCCTCGGGAGTCAATGAGCAGTTCTTC

D: NA
size: few
J: TRBJ2-1
length: 13
V: TRBV28
CDR3: CASSKLRNNEQFF
DNA: TGTGCCAGCTCGAAGCTGAGGAACAATGAGCAGTTCTTC

D: TRBD1
size: few
J: TRBJ1-4
length: 15
V: TRBV19
CDR3: CASMGRGRGGEKLFF
DNA: TGTGCCAGTATGGGCAGGGGGCGAGGAGGGGAAAAACTGTTTTTT

D: NA
size: NA
J: TRBJ2-1
length: 16
V: TRBV7-9
CDR3: CASSLTSESSYNEQFF
DNA: TGTGCCAGCAGCTTGACATCGGAAAGCTCCTACAATGAGCAGTTCTTC

D: NA
size: once
J: TRBJ2-3
length: 11
V: TRBV10-3
CDR3: CAISGTDTQYF
DNA: TGTGCCATCAGCGGCACAGATACGCAGTATTTT

D: NA
size: NA
J: TRBJ2-7
length: 12
V: TRBV13
CDR3: CASSLAPSEQYF
DNA: TGTGCCAGCAGCTTAGCTCCTTCCGAGCAGTACTTC

D: TRBD1
size: NA
J: TRBJ1-2
length: 16
V: TRBV18
CDR3: CASSLKRDRGLYGYTF
DNA: TGTGCCAGCTCACTCAAACGGGACAGGGGGCTGTATGGCTACACCTTC

D: NA
size: NA
J: TRBJ1-6
length: 15
V: TRBV5-6
CDR3: CASSFRGISGSPLHF
DNA: TGTGCCAGCAGCTTTCGGGGGATCTCGGGTTCACCCCTCCACTTT

D: TRBD2
size: NA
J: TRBJ2-1
length: 17
V: TRBV7-2
CDR3: CASSLTWTRVLYNEQFF
DNA: TGTGCCAGCAGCTTAACTTGGACTAGGGTCTTGTACAATGAGCAGTTCTTC

D: TRBD1
size: few
J: TRBJ2-7
length: 15
V: TRBV2
CDR3: CASSNVWTGPYEQYF
DNA: TGTGCCAGCAGTAACGTCTGGACAGGGCCCTACGAGCAGTACTTC

D: NA
size: NA
J: TRBJ2-5
length: 14
V: TRBV7-7
CDR3: CASSLGPAGETQYF
DNA: TGTGCTAGCAGCTTAGGTCCAGCGGGAGAGACCCAGTACTTC

D: TRBD1
size: once
J: TRBJ2-7
length: 14
V: TRBV18
CDR3: CASSPRDRDHEQYF
DNA: TGTGCCAGCTCACCCCGGGACAGGGATCACGAGCAGTACTTC

D: NA
size: NA
J: TRBJ1-2
length: 17
V: TRBV29-1
CDR3: CSVVDLPREQDTYGYTF
DNA: TGCAGCGTTGTGGATCTCCCCCGAGAGCAGGACACTTATGGCTACACCTTC

D: NA
size: once
J: TRBJ2-3
length: 13
V: TRBV9
CDR3: CASDRGATDTQYF
DNA: TGTGCCAGTGACCGGGGGGCCACAGATACGCAGTATTTT

D: TRBD1
size: NA
J: TRBJ1-5
length: 15
V: TRBV7-2
CDR3: CASSATGTGFQPQHF
DNA: TGTGCCAGCAGCGCGACCGGGACAGGATTTCAGCCCCAGCATTTT

D: NA
size: NA
J: TRBJ1-1
length: 14
V: TRBV7-8
CDR3: CASSRTGLNTEAFF
DNA: TGTGCCAGCAGCCGAACAGGGTTGAACACTGAAGCTTTCTTT

D: NA
size: NA
J: TRBJ2-3
length: 13
V: TRBV6-4
CDR3: CASSLTTVDTQYF
DNA: TGTGCCAGCAGTCTTACCACGGTAGATACGCAGTATTTT

D: NA
size: NA
J: TRBJ2-7
length: 19
V: TRBV27
CDR3: CASSLSPIRLEGSSYEQYF
DNA: TGTGCCAGCAGTTTATCGCCTATTAGGCTAGAGGGATCCTCCTACGAGCAGTACTTC

D: NA
size: NA
J: TRBJ2-1
length: 14
V: TRBV4-3
CDR3: CASSQDRLDNEQFF
DNA: TGCGCCAGCAGCCAAGATCGGCTAGACAATGAGCAGTTCTTC

D: NA
size: few
J: TRBJ2-3
length: 14
V: TRBV28
CDR3: CASSFSGATDTQYF
DNA: TGTGCCAGCAGTTTTTCAGGGGCTACAGATACGCAGTATTTT

D: NA
size: NA
J: TRBJ2-3
length: 15
V: TRBV7-2
CDR3: CASSPALIQADTQYF
DNA: TGTGCCAGCAGCCCCGCACTGATTCAAGCAGATACGCAGTATTTT

D: TRBD2
size: NA
J: TRBJ2-7
length: 15
V: TRBV25-1
CDR3: CASRNRLAGDYEQYF
DNA: TGTGCCAGCAGAAATAGACTAGCGGGAGACTACGAGCAGTACTTC

D: NA
size: NA
J: TRBJ2-5
length: 13
V: TRBV10-3
CDR3: CAISGRGQETQYF
DNA: TGTGCCATCAGTGGCAGAGGGCAAGAGACCCAGTACTTC

D: TRBD1
size: NA
J: TRBJ1-6
length: 16
V: TRBV7-9
CDR3: CASSPRGSSYNSPLHF
DNA: TGTGCCAGCAGCCCCAGGGGGAGCTCCTATAATTCACCCCTCCACTTT

D: NA
size: NA
J: TRBJ1-5
length: 12
V: TRBV28
CDR3: CASRRYGQPQHF
DNA: TGTGCCAGCAGACGATACGGTCAGCCCCAGCATTTT

D: NA
size: NA
J: TRBJ2-7
length: 16
V: TRBV27
CDR3: CASPAESPGRSYEQYF
DNA: TGTGCCAGCCCAGCTGAGAGTCCAGGTAGGTCCTACGAGCAGTACTTC

D: NA
size: NA
J: TRBJ2-7
length: 13
V: TRBV6-8
CDR3: CASSISMGGEQYF
DNA: TGTGCCAGCAGTATATCGATGGGGGGCGAGCAGTACTTC

D: NA
size: once
J: TRBJ1-3
length: 17
V: TRBV18
CDR3: CASSPLIRGDSGNTIYF
DNA: TGTGCCAGCTCACCACTGATTCGGGGGGACTCTGGAAACACCATATATTTT

D: NA
size: NA
J: TRBJ1-4
length: 14
V: TRBV27
CDR3: CASSHGQTNEKLFF
DNA: TGTGCCAGCAGTCATGGACAGACTAATGAAAAACTGTTTTTT

D: NA
size: NA
J: TRBJ2-2
length: 15
V: TRBV7-2
CDR3: CASSLTGQGTGELFF
DNA: TGTGCCAGCAGCTTAACCGGCCAGGGGACCGGGGAGCTGTTTTTT

D: NA
size: NA
J: TRBJ1-6
length: 15
V: TRBV6-5
CDR3: CASSYSGQRDSPLHF
DNA: TGTGCCAGCAGTTACTCAGGGCAGAGGGATTCACCCCTCCACTTT

D: NA
size: NA
J: TRBJ1-1
length: 14
V: TRBV19
CDR3: CASRSLGTQVEAFF
DNA: TGTGCCAGTAGATCCCTCGGGACACAAGTTGAAGCTTTCTTT